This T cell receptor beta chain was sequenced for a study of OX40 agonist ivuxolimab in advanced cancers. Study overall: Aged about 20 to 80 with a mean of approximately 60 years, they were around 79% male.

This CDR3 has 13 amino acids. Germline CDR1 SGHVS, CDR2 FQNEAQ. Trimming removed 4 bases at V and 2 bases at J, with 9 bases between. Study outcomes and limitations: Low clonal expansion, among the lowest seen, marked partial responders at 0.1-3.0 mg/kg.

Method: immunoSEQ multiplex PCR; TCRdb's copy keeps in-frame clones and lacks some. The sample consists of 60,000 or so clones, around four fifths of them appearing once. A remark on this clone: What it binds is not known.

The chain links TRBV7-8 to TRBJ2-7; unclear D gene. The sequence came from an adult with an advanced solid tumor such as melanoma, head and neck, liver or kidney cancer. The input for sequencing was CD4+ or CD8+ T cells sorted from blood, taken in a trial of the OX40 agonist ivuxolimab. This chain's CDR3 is CASSWQPAYEQYF. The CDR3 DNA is TGTGCCAGCAGCTGGCAGCCGGCCTACGAGCAGTACTTC.